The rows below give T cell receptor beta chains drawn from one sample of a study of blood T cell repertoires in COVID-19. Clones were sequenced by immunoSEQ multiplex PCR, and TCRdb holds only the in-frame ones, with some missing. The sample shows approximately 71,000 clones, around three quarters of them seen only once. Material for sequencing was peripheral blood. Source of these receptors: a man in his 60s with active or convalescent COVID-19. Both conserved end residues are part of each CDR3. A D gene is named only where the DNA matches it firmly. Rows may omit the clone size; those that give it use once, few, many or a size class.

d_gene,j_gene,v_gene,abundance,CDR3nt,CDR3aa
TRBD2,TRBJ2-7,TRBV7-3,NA,TGTGCCAGCAGCCGTGGCCTAGCGGACTCCTACGAGCAGTACTTC,CASSRGLADSYEQYF
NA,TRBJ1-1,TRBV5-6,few,TGTGCCAGCAGCTTGGCCCCGCTAGGCAGGGCTGACATGAACACTGAAGCTTTCTTT,CASSLAPLGRADMNTEAFF
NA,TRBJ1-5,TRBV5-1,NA,TGCGCCAGCAGCTTCGTCGGGGCGGAGGGTCAGCCCCAGCATTTT,CASSFVGAEGQPQHF
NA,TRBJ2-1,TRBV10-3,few,TGTGCCATCAGGGAGGACATCTCCTACAATGAGCAGTTCTTC,CAIREDISYNEQFF
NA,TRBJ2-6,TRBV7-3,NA,TGTGCCAGCAGCTTAGAGTCAGGGGCTGGGGCCAACGTCCTGACTTTC,CASSLESGAGANVLTF
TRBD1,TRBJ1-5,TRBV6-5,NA,TGTGCCAGCGGGACAGGGCGAAATCAGCCCCAGCATTTT,CASGTGRNQPQHF
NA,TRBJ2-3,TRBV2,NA,TGTGCCAGCACCTTGGAGGGCATCGCCACAGATACGCAGTATTTT,CASTLEGIATDTQYF
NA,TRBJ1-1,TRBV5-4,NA,TGTGCCAGCAGCTCTCAGGGCTTGGGCACTGAAGCTTTCTTT,CASSSQGLGTEAFF
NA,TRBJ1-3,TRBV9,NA,TGTGCCAGCAGCGTAGGAGGGAATTCTGGAAACACCATATATTTT,CASSVGGNSGNTIYF
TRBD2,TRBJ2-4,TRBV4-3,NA,TGCGCCAGCAGCCAAGACACCGGGGAGGGGAACATTCAGTACTTC,CASSQDTGEGNIQYF
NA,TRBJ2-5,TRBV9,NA,TGTGCCAGCAGCGTCAACCGGGAGACCCAGTACTTC,CASSVNRETQYF
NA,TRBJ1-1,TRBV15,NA,TGTGCCACCAGCCGACTTGTGGCCACTGAAGCTTTCTTT,CATSRLVATEAFF
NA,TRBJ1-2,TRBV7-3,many,TGTGCCAGCAGCGCGGACAAGGGTGGCTACACCTTC,CASSADKGGYTF
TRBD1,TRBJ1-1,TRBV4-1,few,TGCGCCAGCAGCCCATTACAGGGGGCCCTCACTGAAGCTTTCTTT,CASSPLQGALTEAFF
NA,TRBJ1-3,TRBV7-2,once,TGTGCCAGCAGAGACATATTTGGAAACACCATATATTTT,CASRDIFGNTIYF
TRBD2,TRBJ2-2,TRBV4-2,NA,TGTGCCAGCAGCCAATTAGGCAGGGGACTAGCGACGGTCGGGGAGCTGTTTTTT,CASSQLGRGLATVGELFF
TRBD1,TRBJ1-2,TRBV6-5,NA,TGTGCCAGCAGATCCGGGACAGGGGGATTGAGGTACACCTTC,CASRSGTGGLRYTF
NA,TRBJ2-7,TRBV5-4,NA,TGTGCCAGCAGAAGGAGCGGGCGTAGCTCCTACGAGCAGTACTTC,CASRRSGRSSYEQYF
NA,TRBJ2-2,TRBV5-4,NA,TGTGCCAGCAGCTTCGGGGGGCGGGGCGGGGAGCTGTTTTTT,CASSFGGRGGELFF
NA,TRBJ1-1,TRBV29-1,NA,TGCAGCGTTGACCACGGGGATTATAGAGCTTTCTTT,CSVDHGDYRAFF
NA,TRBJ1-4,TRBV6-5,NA,TGTGCCAGCAGCGGGACATCCGTGGGAAAACTGTTTTTT,CASSGTSVGKLFF
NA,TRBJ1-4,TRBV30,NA,TGTGCCTGGAGTAATATGTACAGCCGGGGGAAACCGGGGGATATGGGAAAACTGTTTTTT,CAWSNMYSRGKPGDMGKLFF
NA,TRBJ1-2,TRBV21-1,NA,TGTGCCAGCAGCCCCCGGAGGAGGAACTATGGCTACACCTTC,CASSPRRRNYGYTF
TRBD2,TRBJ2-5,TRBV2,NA,TGTGCCAGCAGTCGACTAGCGGGGGGACAGACCCAGTACTTC,CASSRLAGGQTQYF
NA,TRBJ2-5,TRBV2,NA,TGTGCCAGCAGTGTGGAGTCTCAAGAGACCCAGTACTTC,CASSVESQETQYF
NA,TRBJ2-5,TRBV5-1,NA,TGCGCCAGCAGCTCGATGACAGGTGACGAGACCCAGTACTTC,CASSSMTGDETQYF